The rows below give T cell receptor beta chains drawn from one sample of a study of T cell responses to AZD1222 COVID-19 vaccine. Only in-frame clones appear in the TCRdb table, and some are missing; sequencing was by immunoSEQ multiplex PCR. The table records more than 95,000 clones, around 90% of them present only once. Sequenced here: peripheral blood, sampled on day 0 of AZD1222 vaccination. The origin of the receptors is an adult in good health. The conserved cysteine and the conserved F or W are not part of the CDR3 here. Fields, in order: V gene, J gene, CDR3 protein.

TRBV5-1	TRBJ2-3	ASTPLTGQAQY
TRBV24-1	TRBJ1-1	ATSDLGSWNTEAF
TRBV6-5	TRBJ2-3	ASSTLAAVGDTQY
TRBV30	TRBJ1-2	AWSVFGGYT
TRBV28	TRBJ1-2	ASSLNKGYGYT
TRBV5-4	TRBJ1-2	ASSLSERANYGYT
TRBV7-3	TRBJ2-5	ASSLRGIDQETQY
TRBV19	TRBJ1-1	ASSISRMGTEAF
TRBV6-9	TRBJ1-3	ASSYPSGSSGNTIY
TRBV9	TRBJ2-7	ASSAQVTGARYEQY
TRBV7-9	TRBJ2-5	ASSLATGEGETQY
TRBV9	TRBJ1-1	ASSSQGMAGKAF
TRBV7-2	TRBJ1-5	ASSLGQGSNQPQH
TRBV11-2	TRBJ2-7	ASSLDPHRSEQY
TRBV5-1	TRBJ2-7	ASSLSLAGGTSYEQY
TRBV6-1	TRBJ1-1	ASSGSRTWEGTEAF
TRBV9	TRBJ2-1	ASSASREVGGRARNEQF
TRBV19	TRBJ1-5	ASSPQGKSNQPQH
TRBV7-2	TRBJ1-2	ASSPSRQGPYGYT
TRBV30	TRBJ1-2	AWSVMGFGYT
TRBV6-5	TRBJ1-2	ASSTLWAGRDGYT
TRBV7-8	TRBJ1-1	ASSLVPNTEAF